The 5 T cell receptor beta chains listed next were all sequenced from one sample in a study of T cell changes during pregnancy in multiple sclerosis (dated by TCRdb to between 2017 and 2020). The library came from the immunoSEQ multiplex PCR assay. TCRdb holds this immuneACCESS table with in-frame rearrangements only. Some clones are missing; in checked studies, unresolved V genes explain under half, and the rest has no known cause. The sample has about 61,000 clones on record, approximately 90% of them singletons. The top ten clones comprise 0.89% of the sample. Sequences were derived from peripheral blood, sampled in the first trimester of pregnancy. All receptors derive from a female donor in good health, enrolled as a control in a pregnancy study.

The V and J genes are TRBV29-1 and TRBJ1-1, with D uncertain. V gave up 3 bases and J gave up 4 bases, with 15 bases separating them. CDR3 size: 14 residues. Per germline, CDR1 SQVTM and CDR2 ANQGSEA. The CDR3 sequence is CSVDTALSGTEAFF. CDR3 coding DNA: TGCAGCGTTGACACGGCCCTGAGCGGCACTGAAGCTTTCTTT.

In the case of this clone: The junction departs from the called germline gene at one end, perhaps through a read error. V gene TRBV2 combines with J gene TRBJ1-1; 10 bases agree with TRBD1. The CDR3 spans 13 residues. Looked up from germline, CDR1 is SNHLY and CDR2 is FYNNEI. The CDR3 is CTSRDRGLIEAFF. CDR3 sequence (DNA): TGTACCAGCAGAGACAGGGGGCTAATCGAAGCTTTCTTT.

The gene calls are TRBV19 and TRBJ1-1; tentatively, D is TRBD1 (5 bases). V lost 7 bases and J lost 4, with 13 bases in between. The length of the CDR3 is 13 residues. CDR1 and CDR2 (germline): LNHDA, SQIVND (reference sequence). Here the CDR3 DNA reads TGTGCCAGTACCGACAGAGACCTCACTGAAGCTTTCTTT. This encodes CASTDRDLTEAFF.

This clone was detected only once. The chain has TRBV4-3 and TRBJ2-1; 9 nucleotides match TRBD2. Germline CDR1 reads LGHNA; CDR2 reads YSLEER. The CDR3 loop spans 18 amino acids. The V segment lost 1 base and the J segment 7 bases; nucleotides outside the gene matches: 14. Here the CDR3 reads CASSQVTVGTSYSNEQFF. CDR3 nucleotide sequence: TGCGCCAGCAGCCAAGTTACAGTCGGGACTAGCTATTCAAATGAGCAGTTCTTC.

The rearrangement joins TRBV27 to TRBJ1-5; TRBD1 might be the D (6 bases). Germline V gives CDR1 MNHEY, CDR2 SMNVEV (reference sequence). The length of the CDR3 is 15 residues. Deletions cut 5 bases from V and 4 bases from J, with 15 bases between. DNA of the CDR3: TGTGCCAGCAGTCCAGACTGGACAGCAAATCAGCCCCAGCATTTT. It specifies CASSPDWTANQPQHF.